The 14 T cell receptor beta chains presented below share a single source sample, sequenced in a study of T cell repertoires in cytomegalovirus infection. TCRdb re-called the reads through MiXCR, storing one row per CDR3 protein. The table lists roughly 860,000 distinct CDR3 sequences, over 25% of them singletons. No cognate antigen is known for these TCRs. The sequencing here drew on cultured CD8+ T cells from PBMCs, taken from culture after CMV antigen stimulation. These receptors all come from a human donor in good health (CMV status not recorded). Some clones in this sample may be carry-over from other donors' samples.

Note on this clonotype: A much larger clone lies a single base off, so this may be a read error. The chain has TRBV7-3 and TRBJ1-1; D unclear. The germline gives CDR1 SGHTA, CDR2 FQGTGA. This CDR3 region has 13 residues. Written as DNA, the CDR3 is TGTGCCAGCAACTTAAAACCGGCGGGCGAAGCTTTCTTT. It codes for CASNLKPAGEAFF.

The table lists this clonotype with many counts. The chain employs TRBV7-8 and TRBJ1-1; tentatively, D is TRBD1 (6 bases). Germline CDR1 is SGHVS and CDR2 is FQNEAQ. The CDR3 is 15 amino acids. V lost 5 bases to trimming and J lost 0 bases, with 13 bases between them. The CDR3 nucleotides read TGTGCCAGCAGCCCGACTGACAGGATGAACACTGAAGCTTTCTTT. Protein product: CASSPTDRMNTEAFF.

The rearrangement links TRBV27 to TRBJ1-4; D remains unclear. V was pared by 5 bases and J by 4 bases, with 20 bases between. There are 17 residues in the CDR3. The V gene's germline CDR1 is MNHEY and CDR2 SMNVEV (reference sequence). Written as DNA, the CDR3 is TGTGCCAGCAGTCTAATACCAGGCAACAGTCTTAATGAAAAACTGTTTTTT. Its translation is CASSLIPGNSLNEKLFF. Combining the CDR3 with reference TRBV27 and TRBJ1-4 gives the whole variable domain EAQVTQNPRYLITVTGKKLTVTCSQNMNHEYMSWYRQDPGLGLRQIYYSMNVEVTDKGDVPEGYKVSRKEKRNFPLILESPSPNQTSLYFCASSLIPGNSLNEKLFFGSGTQLSVL.

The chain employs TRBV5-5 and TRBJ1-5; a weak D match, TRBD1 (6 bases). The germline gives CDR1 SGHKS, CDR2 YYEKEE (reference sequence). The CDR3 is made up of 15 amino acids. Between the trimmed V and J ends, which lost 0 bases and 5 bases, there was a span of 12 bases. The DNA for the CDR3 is TGTGCCAGCAGCTTGGACACAGGGCCTTATCAGCCCCAGCATTTT. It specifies CASSLDTGPYQPQHF.

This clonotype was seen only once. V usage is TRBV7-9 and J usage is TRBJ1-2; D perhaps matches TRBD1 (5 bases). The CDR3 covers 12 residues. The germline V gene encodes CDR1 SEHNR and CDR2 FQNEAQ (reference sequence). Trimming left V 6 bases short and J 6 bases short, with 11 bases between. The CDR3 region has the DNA TGTGCCAGCAGTCACGGGACCGATGGCTACACCTTC. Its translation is CASSHGTDGYTF.

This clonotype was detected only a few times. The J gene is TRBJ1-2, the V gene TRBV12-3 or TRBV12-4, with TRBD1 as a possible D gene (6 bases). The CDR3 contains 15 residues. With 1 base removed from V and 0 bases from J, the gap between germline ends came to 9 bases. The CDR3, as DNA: TGTGCCAGCAGTTTAGGTGGGGGCTCTAACTATGGCTACACCTTC. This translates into CASSLGGGSNYGYTF.

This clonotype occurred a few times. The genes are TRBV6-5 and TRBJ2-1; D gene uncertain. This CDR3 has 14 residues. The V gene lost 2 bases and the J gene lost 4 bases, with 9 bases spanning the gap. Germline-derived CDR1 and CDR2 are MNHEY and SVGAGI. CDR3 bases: TGTGCCAGCAGTTACGGGCAGGCTTACAATGAGCAGTTCTTC. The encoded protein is CASSYGQAYNEQFF.

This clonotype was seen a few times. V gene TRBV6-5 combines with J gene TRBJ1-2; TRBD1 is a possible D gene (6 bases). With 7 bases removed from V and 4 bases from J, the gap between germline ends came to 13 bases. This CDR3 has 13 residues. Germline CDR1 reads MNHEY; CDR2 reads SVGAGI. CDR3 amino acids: CASTPTGSYGYTF. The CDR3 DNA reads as TGTGCCAGCACCCCGACAGGTTCCTATGGCTACACCTTC.

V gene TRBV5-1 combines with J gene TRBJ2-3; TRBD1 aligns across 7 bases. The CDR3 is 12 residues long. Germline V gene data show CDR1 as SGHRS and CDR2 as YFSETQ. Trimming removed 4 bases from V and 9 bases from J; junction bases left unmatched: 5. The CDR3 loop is CASSMDRYTQYF. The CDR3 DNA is TGCGCCAGCAGCATGGACAGGTACACGCAGTATTTT.

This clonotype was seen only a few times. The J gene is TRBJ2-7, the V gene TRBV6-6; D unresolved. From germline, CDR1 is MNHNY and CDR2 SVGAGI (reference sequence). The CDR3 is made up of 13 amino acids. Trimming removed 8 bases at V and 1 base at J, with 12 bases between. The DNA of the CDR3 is TGTGCCAGCTTACGGACGGGTTCCTACGAGCAGTACTTC. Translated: CASLRTGSYEQYF.

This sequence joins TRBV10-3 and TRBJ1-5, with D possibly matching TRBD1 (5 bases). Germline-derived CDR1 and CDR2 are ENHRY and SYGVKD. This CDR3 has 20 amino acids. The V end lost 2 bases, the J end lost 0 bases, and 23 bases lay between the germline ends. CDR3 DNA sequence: TGTGCCATCAGTGAGGTTACAGGTCGTATCCCTTCTCATAGCAATCAGCCCCAGCATTTT. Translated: CAISEVTGRIPSHSNQPQHF.

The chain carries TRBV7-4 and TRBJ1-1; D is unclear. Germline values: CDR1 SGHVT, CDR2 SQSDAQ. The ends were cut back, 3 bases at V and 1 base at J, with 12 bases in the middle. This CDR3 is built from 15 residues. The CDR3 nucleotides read TGTGCCAGCAGCTTGGTCACCTTAGCGAACACTGAAGCTTTCTTT. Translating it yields CASSLVTLANTEAFF.

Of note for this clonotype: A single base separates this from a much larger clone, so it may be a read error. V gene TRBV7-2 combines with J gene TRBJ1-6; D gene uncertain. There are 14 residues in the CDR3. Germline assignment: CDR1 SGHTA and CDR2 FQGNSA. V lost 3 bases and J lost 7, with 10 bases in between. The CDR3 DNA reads TGTACCAGCAGCTTTCTGACGGAAAATTCACCCCTCCACTTT. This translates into CTSSFLTENSPLHF. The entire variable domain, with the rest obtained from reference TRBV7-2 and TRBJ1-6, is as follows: GAGVSQSPSNKVTEKGKDVELRCDPISGHTALYWYRQSLGQGLEFLIYFQGNSAPDKSGLPSDRFSAERTGGSVSTLTIQRTQQEDSAVYLCTSSFLTENSPLHFGNGTRLTVT.

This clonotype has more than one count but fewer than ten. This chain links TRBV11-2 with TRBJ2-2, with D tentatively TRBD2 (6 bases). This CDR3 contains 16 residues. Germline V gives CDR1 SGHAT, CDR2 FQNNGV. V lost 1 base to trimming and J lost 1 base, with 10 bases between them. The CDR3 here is CASSLGAGLNTGELFF. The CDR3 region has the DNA TGTGCCAGCAGCTTAGGAGCGGGCCTGAACACCGGGGAGCTGTTTTTT.